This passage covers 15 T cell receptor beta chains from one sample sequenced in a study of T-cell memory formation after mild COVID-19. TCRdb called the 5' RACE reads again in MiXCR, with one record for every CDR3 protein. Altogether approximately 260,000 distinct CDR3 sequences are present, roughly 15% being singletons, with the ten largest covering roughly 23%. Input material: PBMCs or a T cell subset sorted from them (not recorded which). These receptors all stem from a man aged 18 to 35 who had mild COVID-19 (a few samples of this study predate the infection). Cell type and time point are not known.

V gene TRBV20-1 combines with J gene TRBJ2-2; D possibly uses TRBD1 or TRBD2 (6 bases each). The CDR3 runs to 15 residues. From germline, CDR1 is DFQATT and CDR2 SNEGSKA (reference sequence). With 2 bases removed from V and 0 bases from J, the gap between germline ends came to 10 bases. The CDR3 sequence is CSARLGGTNTGELFF. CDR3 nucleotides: TGCAGTGCTAGATTAGGGGGGACGAACACCGGGGAGCTGTTTTTT.

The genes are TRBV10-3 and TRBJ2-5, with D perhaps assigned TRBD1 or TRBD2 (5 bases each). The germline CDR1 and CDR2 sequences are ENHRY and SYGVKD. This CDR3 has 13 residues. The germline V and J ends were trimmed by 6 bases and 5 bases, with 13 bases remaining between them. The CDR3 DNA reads TGTGCCATCAGGGGGGACCTTGAGGAGACCCAGTACTTC. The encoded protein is CAIRGDLEETQYF.

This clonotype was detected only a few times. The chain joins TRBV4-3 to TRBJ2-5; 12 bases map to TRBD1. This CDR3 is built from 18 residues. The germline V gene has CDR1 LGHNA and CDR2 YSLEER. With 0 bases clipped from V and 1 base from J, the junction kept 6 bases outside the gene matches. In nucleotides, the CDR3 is TGCGCCAGCAGCCAAGAACCCCCGGGACAGGGGGCCCAAGAGACCCAGTACTTC. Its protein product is CASSQEPPGQGAQETQYF.

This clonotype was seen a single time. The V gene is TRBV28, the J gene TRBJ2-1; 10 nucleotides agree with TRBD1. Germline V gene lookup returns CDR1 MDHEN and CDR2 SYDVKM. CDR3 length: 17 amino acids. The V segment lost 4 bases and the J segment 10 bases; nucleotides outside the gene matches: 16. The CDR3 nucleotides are TGTGCCAGCAGTTCCCCCCCCGGGACAGGGGATTTAGGAGAGCAGTTCTTC. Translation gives CASSSPPGTGDLGEQFF.

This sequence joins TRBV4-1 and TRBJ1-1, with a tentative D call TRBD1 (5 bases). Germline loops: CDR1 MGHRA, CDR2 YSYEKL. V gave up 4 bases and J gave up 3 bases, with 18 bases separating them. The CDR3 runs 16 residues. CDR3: CASSRGERAVDTEAFF. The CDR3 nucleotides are TGCGCCAGCAGCCGGGGGGAGAGGGCAGTAGACACTGAAGCTTTCTTT.

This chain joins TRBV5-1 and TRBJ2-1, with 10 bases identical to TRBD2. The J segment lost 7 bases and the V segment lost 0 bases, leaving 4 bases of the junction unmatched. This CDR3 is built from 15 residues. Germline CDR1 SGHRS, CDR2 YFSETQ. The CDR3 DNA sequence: TGCGCCAGCAGCTTGGCACTAGCGGGGAGAAATGAGCAGTTCTTC. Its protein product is CASSLALAGRNEQFF.

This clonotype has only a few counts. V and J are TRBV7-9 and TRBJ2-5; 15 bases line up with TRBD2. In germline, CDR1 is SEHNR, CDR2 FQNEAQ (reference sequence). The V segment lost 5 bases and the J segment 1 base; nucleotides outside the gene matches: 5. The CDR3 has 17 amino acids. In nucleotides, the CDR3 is TGTGCCAGCAGCCGAGGGACTAGCGGGGGGTCCCAAGAGACCCAGTACTTC. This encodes CASSRGTSGGSQETQYF.

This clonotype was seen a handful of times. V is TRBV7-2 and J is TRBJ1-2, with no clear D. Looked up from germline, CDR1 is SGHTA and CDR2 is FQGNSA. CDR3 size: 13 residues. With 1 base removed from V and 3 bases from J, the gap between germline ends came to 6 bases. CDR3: CASSLGWDYGYTF. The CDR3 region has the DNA TGTGCCAGCAGCTTAGGCTGGGACTATGGCTACACCTTC.

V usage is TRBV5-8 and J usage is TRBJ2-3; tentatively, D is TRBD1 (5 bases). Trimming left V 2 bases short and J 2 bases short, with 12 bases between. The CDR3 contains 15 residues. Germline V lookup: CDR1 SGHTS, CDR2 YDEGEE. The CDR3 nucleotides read TGTGCCAGCAGCTTTCATCAGGGTTTCACAGATACGCAGTATTTT. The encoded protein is CASSFHQGFTDTQYF.

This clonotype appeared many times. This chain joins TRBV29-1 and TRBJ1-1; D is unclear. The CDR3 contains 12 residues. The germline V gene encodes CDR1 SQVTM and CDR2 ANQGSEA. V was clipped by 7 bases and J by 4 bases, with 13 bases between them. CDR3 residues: CSAPTGGTEAFF. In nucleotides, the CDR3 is TGCAGCGCGCCCACGGGTGGCACTGAAGCTTTCTTT.

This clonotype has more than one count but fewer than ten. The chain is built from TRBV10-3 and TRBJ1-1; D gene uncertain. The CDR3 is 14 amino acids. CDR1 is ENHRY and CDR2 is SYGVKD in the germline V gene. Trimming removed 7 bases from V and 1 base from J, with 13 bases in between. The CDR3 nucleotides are TGTGCCATCACCTCGGAGGTGGGGAACACTGAAGCTTTCTTT. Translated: CAITSEVGNTEAFF.

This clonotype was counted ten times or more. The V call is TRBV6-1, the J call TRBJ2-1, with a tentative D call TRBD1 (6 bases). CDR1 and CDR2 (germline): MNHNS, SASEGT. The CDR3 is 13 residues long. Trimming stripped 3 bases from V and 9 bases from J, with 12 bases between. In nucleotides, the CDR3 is TGTGCCAGCAGTGAGCCAGGGGTATCTGAGCAGTTCTTC. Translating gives CASSEPGVSEQFF.

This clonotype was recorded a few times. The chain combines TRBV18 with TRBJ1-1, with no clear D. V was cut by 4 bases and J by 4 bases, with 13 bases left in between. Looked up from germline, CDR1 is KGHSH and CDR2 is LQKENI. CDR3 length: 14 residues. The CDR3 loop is CASSLLADGTEAFF. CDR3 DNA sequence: TGTGCCAGCTCACTTCTTGCCGACGGCACTGAAGCTTTCTTT.

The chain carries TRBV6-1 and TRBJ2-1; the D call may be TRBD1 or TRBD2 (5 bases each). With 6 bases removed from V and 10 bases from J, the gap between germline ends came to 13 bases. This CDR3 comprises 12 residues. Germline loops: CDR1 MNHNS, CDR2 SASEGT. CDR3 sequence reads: CASRSGAGEQFF. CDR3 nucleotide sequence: TGTGCCAGCAGGTCCGGGGCAGGGGAGCAGTTCTTC.

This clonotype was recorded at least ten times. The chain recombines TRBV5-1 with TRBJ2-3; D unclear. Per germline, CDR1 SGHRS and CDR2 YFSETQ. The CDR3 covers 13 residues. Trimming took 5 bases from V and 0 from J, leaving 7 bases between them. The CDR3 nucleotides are TGCGCCAGCAGGTCGGACAGCACAGATACGCAGTATTTT. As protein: CASRSDSTDTQYF.